This T cell receptor (beta chain) originates from a study of blood T cell repertoires in COVID-19. Study-wide background: Acute and convalescent COVID-19 samples came from the United States, Italy and Spain. T cells, B-cell-depleted T cells, or PBMCs supplied cDNA or gDNA.

This clone is a singleton in its sample. Source study methods: Reference gene primer amplification in the assay estimated nucleated cell counts. Assay: immunoSEQ multiplex PCR; the TCRdb copy retains only in-frame clones and omits some. V, J and clone size reflect that table, while D and trimming were determined from the DNA. This table has approximately 290,000 clones, about 85% appearing once. The CDR3 consists of 15 residues. Germline lookup yields CDR1 MDHEN and CDR2 SYDVKM. Unmatched junction bases numbered 11, after V lost 6 bases and J lost 6 bases. The rearrangement links TRBV28 to TRBJ1-5; 7 bases map to TRBD1. This clonotype originated in a human donor with COVID-19, enrolled during active disease. The donor label of this sample is uncertain. Sequencing input: peripheral blood. CDR3 nucleotide sequence: TGTGCCAGCAGCCTCGGACAGGCTCCTAGTCAGCCCCAGCATTTT. This sequence encodes CASSLGQAPSQPQHF. The variable domain in full, with the rest retrieved from reference TRBV28 and TRBJ1-5, is DVKVTQSSRYLVKRTGEKVFLECVQDMDHENMFWYRQDPGLGLRLIYFSYDVKMKEKGDIPEGYSVSREKKERFSLILESASTNQTSMYLCASSLGQAPSQPQHFGDGTRLSIL.